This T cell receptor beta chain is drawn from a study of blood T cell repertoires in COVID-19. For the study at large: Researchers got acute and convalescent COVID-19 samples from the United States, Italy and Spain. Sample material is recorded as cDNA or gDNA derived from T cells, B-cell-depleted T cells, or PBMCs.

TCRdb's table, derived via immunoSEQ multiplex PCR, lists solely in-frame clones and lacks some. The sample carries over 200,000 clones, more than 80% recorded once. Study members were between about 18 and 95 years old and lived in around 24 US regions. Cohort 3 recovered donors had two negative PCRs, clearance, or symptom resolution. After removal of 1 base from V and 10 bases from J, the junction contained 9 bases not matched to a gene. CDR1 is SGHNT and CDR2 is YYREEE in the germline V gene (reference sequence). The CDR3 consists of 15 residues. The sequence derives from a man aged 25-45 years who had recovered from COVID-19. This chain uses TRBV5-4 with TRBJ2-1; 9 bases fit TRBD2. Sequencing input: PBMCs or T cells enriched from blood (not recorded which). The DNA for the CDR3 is TGTGCCAGCAGCTTGTGGGGAGGCGGGGGGGAAGAGCAGTTCTTC. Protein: CASSLWGGGGEEQFF.